A selection of T cell receptor beta chains follows, all from one sample in a study of control samples from healthy donors and cancer patients. The assay was immunoSEQ multiplex PCR, and TCRdb's table has in-frame clones only and misses some. The sample lists roughly 120,000 clones, approximately 92% occurring once. The sequenced material came from PBMCs. The receptors derive from a woman in her 50s with colorectal cancer. CDR3s include the opening cysteine and the closing phenylalanine or tryptophan. Fields, in order: clone size, J gene, V gene, D gene, CDR3 protein, CDR3 DNA. D genes are given only for firm matches. Expanded clones get a size class; other rows say once, few or many, or leave the size out.

once TRBJ1-1 TRBV7-6 . CASSLWVPGQGLNTEAFF TGTGCCAGCAGCTTATGGGTCCCCGGACAAGGCCTGAACACTGAAGCTTTCTTT
. TRBJ1-1 TRBV11-2 . CASSSRDSTRNTEAFF TGTGCCAGCAGCTCCAGAGACAGTACGAGGAACACTGAAGCTTTCTTT
. TRBJ1-2 TRBV12-3/TRBV12-4 . CASGYREVYGYTF TGTGCCAGCGGATACAGGGAGGTCTATGGCTACACCTTC
. TRBJ1-1 TRBV19 . CASTLAPGGTEAFF TGTGCCAGTACCTTGGCCCCGGGGGGCACTGAAGCTTTCTTT
. TRBJ2-5 TRBV7-2 . CASSLSSGQETQYF TGTGCCAGCAGCTTAAGTTCGGGCCAAGAGACCCAGTACTTC
. TRBJ2-2 TRBV7-3 TRBD2 CASSRNPPGLASGELFF TGTGCCAGCAGCCGTAATCCACCGGGACTAGCGTCCGGGGAGCTGTTTTTT
. TRBJ2-2 TRBV11-2 . CASSSRATGGELFF TGTGCCAGCAGTTCCCGGGCCACTGGCGGGGAGCTGTTTTTT
once TRBJ2-7 TRBV7-2 . CASSPFSGPSEQYF TGTGCCAGCAGCCCCTTCTCCGGGCCAAGCGAGCAGTACTTC
. TRBJ2-6 TRBV10-1 TRBD1 CASSYKDRVGANVLTF TGCGCCAGCAGTTACAAGGACAGGGTTGGGGCCAACGTCCTGACTTTC
. TRBJ2-5 TRBV6-5 . CASSPGRRETQYF TGTGCCAGCAGCCCGGGGCGGAGAGAGACCCAGTACTTC
. TRBJ2-2 TRBV7-7 . CASSLGSRGSGELFF TGTGCCAGCAGCTTAGGGTCCAGGGGCTCCGGGGAGCTGTTTTTT
. TRBJ2-5 TRBV18 . CASSRAAGLETQYF TGTGCCAGCTCGCGGGCGGCGGGACTAGAGACCCAGTACTTC
. TRBJ1-5 TRBV30 . CAWSPHSNQPQHF TGTGCCTGGAGCCCACATTCTAATCAGCCCCAGCATTTT
. TRBJ1-2 TRBV5-4 . CASSLAGSNIYGYTF TGTGCCAGCAGCTTGGCCGGGAGCAACATCTATGGCTACACCTTC
. TRBJ2-3 TRBV18 . CASSLGSGKLSTDTQYF TGTGCCAGCTCCCTGGGGTCCGGGAAGCTTAGCACAGATACGCAGTATTTT
. TRBJ2-7 TRBV30 . CAWSGPYEQYF TGTGCCTGGAGTGGGCCCTACGAGCAGTACTTC
once TRBJ2-3 TRBV9 . CASSEAGFVGPDTQYF TGTGCCAGCAGCGAGGCAGGGTTTGTTGGCCCAGATACGCAGTATTTT
. TRBJ1-1 TRBV7-9 TRBD1 CASSSEVRQGEAFF TGTGCCAGCAGCTCTGAAGTGAGACAGGGGGAAGCTTTCTTT
. TRBJ2-7 TRBV2 TRBD1 CASSVGQAQGEQYF TGTGCCAGCAGTGTAGGACAGGCGCAAGGGGAGCAGTACTTC
. TRBJ1-1 TRBV11-2 . CASSPGDTGTEAFF TGTGCCAGCAGCCCCGGTGATACCGGCACTGAAGCTTTCTTT
. TRBJ2-1 TRBV7-2 . CASSFDTGNEQFF TGTGCCAGCAGCTTCGACACGGGCAATGAGCAGTTCTTC
. TRBJ1-4 TRBV6-5 . CASSYGATNEKLFF TGTGCCAGCAGTTATGGGGCAACTAATGAAAAACTGTTTTTT
. TRBJ2-5 TRBV10-3 TRBD2 CAISDLGTSGKETQYF TGTGCCATCAGTGATCTCGGGACTAGCGGGAAAGAGACCCAGTACTTC